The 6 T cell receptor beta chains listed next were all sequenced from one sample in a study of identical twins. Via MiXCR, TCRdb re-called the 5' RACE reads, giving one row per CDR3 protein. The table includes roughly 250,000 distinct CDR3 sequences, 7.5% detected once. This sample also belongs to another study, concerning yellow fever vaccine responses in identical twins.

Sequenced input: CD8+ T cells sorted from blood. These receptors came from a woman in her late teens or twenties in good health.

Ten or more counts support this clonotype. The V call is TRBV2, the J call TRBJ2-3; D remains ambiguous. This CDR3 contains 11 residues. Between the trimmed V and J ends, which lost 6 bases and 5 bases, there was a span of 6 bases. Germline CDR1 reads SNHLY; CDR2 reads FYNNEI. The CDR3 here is CASRTLDTQYF. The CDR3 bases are TGTGCCAGCAGGACGTTAGATACGCAGTATTTT.

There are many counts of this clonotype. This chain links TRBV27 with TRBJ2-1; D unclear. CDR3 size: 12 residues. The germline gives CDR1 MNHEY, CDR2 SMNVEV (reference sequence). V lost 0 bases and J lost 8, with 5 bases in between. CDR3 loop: CASSLSGYEQFF. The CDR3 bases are TGTGCCAGCAGTTTATCAGGGTATGAGCAGTTCTTC.

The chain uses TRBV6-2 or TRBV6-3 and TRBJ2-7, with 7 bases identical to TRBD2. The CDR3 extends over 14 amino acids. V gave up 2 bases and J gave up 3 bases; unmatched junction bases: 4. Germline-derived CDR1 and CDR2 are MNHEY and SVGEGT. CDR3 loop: CASSYLTSSYEQYF. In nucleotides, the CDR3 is TGTGCCAGCAGTTACCTGACTAGCAGCTACGAGCAGTACTTC.

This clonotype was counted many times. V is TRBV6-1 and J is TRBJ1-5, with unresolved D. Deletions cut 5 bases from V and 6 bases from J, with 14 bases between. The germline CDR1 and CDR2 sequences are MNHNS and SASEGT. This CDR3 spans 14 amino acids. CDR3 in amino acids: CASSPDGEIQPQHF. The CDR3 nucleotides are TGTGCCAGCAGTCCGGACGGGGAAATTCAGCCCCAGCATTTT.

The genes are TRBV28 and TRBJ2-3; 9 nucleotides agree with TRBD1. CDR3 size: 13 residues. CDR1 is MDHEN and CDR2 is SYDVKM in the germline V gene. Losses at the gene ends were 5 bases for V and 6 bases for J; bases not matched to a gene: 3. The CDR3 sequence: CASSVGQGDTQYF. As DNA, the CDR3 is TGTGCCAGCAGTGTCGGACAGGGGGATACGCAGTATTTT.

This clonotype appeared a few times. The CDR3 protein is CASSPYGGVSNQPQHF. In DNA form, the CDR3 reads TGTGCCAGCAGTCCTTACGGGGGCGTGAGCAATCAGCCCCAGCATTTT. The chain recombines TRBV27 with TRBJ1-5; perhaps TRBD1 as D (6 bases). The germline CDR1 and CDR2 sequences are MNHEY and SMNVEV (reference sequence). V was clipped by 5 bases and J by 1 base, with 15 bases between them. This CDR3 has 16 residues.